A selection of T cell receptor beta chains follows, all from one sample in a study of human T cells and chemical hapten exposure. MiXCR, applied by TCRdb to the RACE reads, yields one record per CDR3 protein. The sample contains 30,000 to 40,000 distinct CDR3 sequences, more than 8% of which appear only once. The sample consisted of whole blood, taken in connection with sensitization to the hapten diphenylcyclopropenone (DPC). The receptor set was obtained from a man in his forties or fifties with alopecia areata. Some clones in this sample may be carry-over from other donors' samples. The CDR3 runs from the conserved cysteine through the conserved F or W. D genes are given only for firm matches. Size is omitted from some rows. Given values are once, few, many or a class for expanded clones.

size | J | D | V | DNA | CDR3
many | TRBJ1-1 | TRBD1 | TRBV6-5 | TGTGCCAGCAGTTACCAAGGACAGGGTCCCACTGAAGCTTTCTTT | CASSYQGQGPTEAFF
few | TRBJ1-5 | NA | TRBV3-1 | TGTGCCAGCAGACCCTCGGGGAGCAATCAGCCCCAGCATTTT | CASRPSGSNQPQHF
NA | TRBJ1-2 | NA | TRBV2 | TGTGCCAGCATTCGGGAGGGGCCCTCGGCCGGCTACACCTTC | CASIREGPSAGYTF
NA | TRBJ2-7 | NA | TRBV20-1 | TGCAGTGCTAGAACGGAAACCTACGAGCAGTACTTC | CSARTETYEQYF
many | TRBJ1-3 | NA | TRBV5-1 | TGCGCCAGCAGACTGACCGGTTCTGGAAACACCATATATTTT | CASRLTGSGNTIYF
many | TRBJ1-5 | NA | TRBV28 | TGTGCCAGCAGTTTCGGACGACAGCCCCAGCATTTT | CASSFGRQPQHF
many | TRBJ2-3 | NA | TRBV24-1 | TGTGCCACCAGTGATATCGGACGGGGGATCACAGATACGCAGTATTTT | CATSDIGRGITDTQYF
few | TRBJ2-7 | NA | TRBV7-9 | TGTGCCAGCACCCTTAGCCGCGGAGGAATCTACGAGCAGTACTTC | CASTLSRGGIYEQYF
NA | TRBJ2-7 | NA | TRBV7-2 | TGTGCCAGCAGCTTCACCAGACTGCGCGACGGGACGGGATACGAGCAGTACTTC | CASSFTRLRDGTGYEQYF
many | TRBJ1-2 | TRBD1 | TRBV24-1 | TGTGCCACCAGTGACACCGGGACAGGGGATACTAACTATGGCTACACCTTC | CATSDTGTGDTNYGYTF
NA | TRBJ2-5 | NA | TRBV4-1 | TGCGCCAGCAGCCAAGATCCCCCAGGTCATGAGACCCAGTACTTC | CASSQDPPGHETQYF
few | TRBJ2-2 | NA | TRBV10-2 | TGCGCCAGCAGTGAGGGGACCGTTAACACCGGGGAGCTGTTTTTT | CASSEGTVNTGELFF
many | TRBJ2-1 | NA | TRBV11-3 | TGTGCCAGCAGCTTAAGGGAGACTGAGCAGTTCTTC | CASSLRETEQFF
many | TRBJ2-1 | NA | TRBV19 | TGTGCCAGTAGTATAGATCGAAACGATGAGCAGTTCTTC | CASSIDRNDEQFF
NA | TRBJ1-2 | TRBD1 | TRBV30 | TGTGCCTGGGAGAACAGGGGACAATTCTATGGCTACACCTTC | CAWENRGQFYGYTF
few | TRBJ2-3 | NA | TRBV7-2 | TGTGCCAGCAGCTCCCGACCCGGCCCAGATACGCAGTATTTT | CASSSRPGPDTQYF
many | TRBJ1-2 | NA | TRBV20-1 | TGCAGTGCCACGGGGGGGCGGCCCGGCTACACCTTC | CSATGGRPGYTF
NA | TRBJ2-7 | NA | TRBV28 | TGTGCCAGCAGTTTAGGATTAGAGGAGGGGGACGAGCAGTACTTC | CASSLGLEEGDEQYF
many | TRBJ1-6 | NA | TRBV29-1 | TGCAGCGTTTCTGAGGCCGTCAATTCACCCCTCCACTTT | CSVSEAVNSPLHF
NA | TRBJ2-7 | NA | TRBV4-3 | TGCGCCAGCAGCCAAGGGACAGCCTATTCCTACGAGCAGTACTTC | CASSQGTAYSYEQYF
NA | TRBJ2-7 | TRBD2 | TRBV10-3 | TGTGCCATCAGTCCCACCCTTAGCGGGGGGAAGTACGAGCAGTACTTC | CAISPTLSGGKYEQYF
many | TRBJ1-5 | NA | TRBV20-1 | TGCAGTGCTACCACAGGGACCTCTGATAGCAATCAGCCCCAGCATTTT | CSATTGTSDSNQPQHF
many | TRBJ1-1 | TRBD1 | TRBV6-1 | TGTGCCAGCAGAGGACAGGGTGGCACTGAAGCTTTCTTT | CASRGQGGTEAFF
many | TRBJ2-2 | NA | TRBV11-3 | TGTGCCAGCAGCACGGAGGGCCGCACCGGGGAGCTGTTTTTT | CASSTEGRTGELFF
many | TRBJ2-1 | NA | TRBV5-1 | TGCGCCAGCAGCTTTGACAATGAGCAGTTCTTC | CASSFDNEQFF
many | TRBJ2-7 | NA | TRBV7-9 | TGTGCCAGCAGCTTCAGACAGGCCAGCTCCTACGAGCAGTACTTC | CASSFRQASSYEQYF
NA | TRBJ1-3 | TRBD1 | TRBV10-3 | TGTGCCATCAGCGAGGGGGCGAACACCATATATTTT | CAISEGANTIYF
many | TRBJ2-5 | NA | TRBV20-1 | TGCAGTGCTAGGGGGCAGATACAAGAGACCCAGTACTTC | CSARGQIQETQYF
many | TRBJ1-5 | NA | TRBV4-1 | TGCGCCAGCAGCGGGGGGCAGGGGCTCAATCAGCCCCAGCATTTT | CASSGGQGLNQPQHF